The 2 T cell receptor beta chains presented below share a single source sample, sequenced in a study of blood T cell repertoires in COVID-19. Generated by immunoSEQ multiplex PCR, the TCRdb table keeps only in-frame clones and is missing some. The sample holds about 260,000 clones, less than 90% seen once. Material for sequencing was peripheral blood. The source is a human donor in a cohort sampled during active COVID-19.

The rearrangement joins TRBV19 to TRBJ2-5; a weak D match, TRBD2 (5 bases). The CDR3 totals 14 residues. Germline CDR1 reads LNHDA; CDR2 reads SQIVND (reference sequence). V was pared by 3 bases and J by 5 bases, with 13 bases between. CDR3 bases: TGTGCCAGTAGTATTCTGGGCGGACTGGAGACCCAGTACTTC. Protein product: CASSILGGLETQYF.

This clone was counted only a few times. The chain is built from TRBV28 and TRBJ1-3; D is undetermined. This CDR3 spans 13 amino acids. The germline V gene encodes CDR1 MDHEN and CDR2 SYDVKM. V gave up 3 bases and J gave up 9 bases, with 12 bases separating them. CDR3 residues: CASSFEVLSTIYF. CDR3 nucleotide sequence: TGTGCCAGCAGTTTTGAGGTCCTATCCACCATATATTTT.